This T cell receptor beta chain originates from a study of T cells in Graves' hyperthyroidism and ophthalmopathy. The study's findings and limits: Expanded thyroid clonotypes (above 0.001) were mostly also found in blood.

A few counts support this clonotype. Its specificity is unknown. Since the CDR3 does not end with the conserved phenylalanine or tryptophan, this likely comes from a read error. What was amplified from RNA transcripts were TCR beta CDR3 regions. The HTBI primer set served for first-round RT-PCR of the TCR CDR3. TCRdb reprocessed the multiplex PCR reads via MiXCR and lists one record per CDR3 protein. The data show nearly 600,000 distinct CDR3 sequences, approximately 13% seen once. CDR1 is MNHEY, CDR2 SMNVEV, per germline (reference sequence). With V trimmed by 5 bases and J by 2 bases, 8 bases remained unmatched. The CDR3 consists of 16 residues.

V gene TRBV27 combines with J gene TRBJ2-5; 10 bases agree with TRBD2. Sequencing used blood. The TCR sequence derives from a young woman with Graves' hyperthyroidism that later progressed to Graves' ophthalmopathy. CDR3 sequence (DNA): TGTGCCAGCAGTGTCATAGCGGGAGGCGTGCAAGAGACCCAGTACCTC. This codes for CASSVIAGGVQETQYL.